This T cell receptor beta chain was retrieved from a study of T cell responses to AZD1222 COVID-19 vaccine (dated by TCRdb to the early 2020s). General notes on the study: AZD1222 recipients given second doses at about 4 weeks or at about 12 weeks were pooled, since spike-specific TCR depth and breadth were not found to differ between the two schedules. TCR sequencing was performed for 230 to 250 trial participants, of whom around 200 were given two doses of AZD1222 and about 25 were given two doses of MenACWY control vaccine. Trial participants were enrolled into age subgroups of 18-55, 56-69 and 70-plus years, which contained approximately 150, 28 and 58 TCR-sequenced participants, respectively.

The CDR3 regions of human TCRbeta chains were subjected to immunosequencing. In the paper's pipeline: Repertoire TCRs were matched against a reference library of SARS-CoV-2-specific TCRs generated with the MIRA antigen-specificity platform. Breadth was defined as the fraction of unique TCRs that were SARS-CoV-2-associated. Depth was defined as the fraction of total T cells that were SARS-CoV-2-associated. Each spike-specific TCR was assigned to its reactive spike region and to a CD4 or CD8 class using the MIRA data. Log10-transformed breadth and depth values were compared by one-way ANOVA with Sidak's multiple comparisons tests. TCRdb's version of the immuneACCESS table is confined to in-frame rearrangements and falls short of the full clone set. An unresolved V gene accounts for under half of the shortfall where checked; the remainder is of unknown origin. The DNA gave D and trimming, while V, J and clone size come from that table. The sample table contains 150,000 or so clones; only one count was recorded for nearly 95% of them. The ten largest clones represent approximately 5% of the sample.

General findings and caveats noted by the study authors: Nearly half of unique spike-specific TCRs reportedly recognized epitopes outside regions mutated in the B.1.351 and B.1.1.7 variants. The vaccine-associated CD4 TCRs covered the entire spike protein, and the dominant responses fell in regions 160-218 and 743-854. No day 14 peak-response samples were available, so repertoires were characterized only after the peak T cell response. The 56-69-year group was small, and its depth increase did not reach significance, likely because of low power. After two AZD1222 doses, spike-specific TCR breadth and depth were significantly higher than at day 0 and than in MenACWY recipients. Conclusions about previously exposed vaccinees are limited because only six or seven AZD1222 recipients were SARS-CoV-2 seropositive at baseline. Most participants were white British and females outnumbered males, and the authors suggested that clonal diversity may have been underestimated.

Explained via the paper, the time point label denotes: baseline before first vaccination. The vaccinee samples were drawn from two UK trials, COV001 and COV002, one of which was a single-blind randomized controlled phase 2/3 trial testing AZD1222 (ChAdOx1 nCoV-19) in healthy adults. For TCRbeta chain sequencing, PBMC samples were collected from trial participants at day 0 and at day 28 after the second dose. The cysteine opens and the phenylalanine closes a CDR3 of 18 amino acids. The CDR3 DNA has 54 bases and is translated from base 1. For this clone: Its antigen remains undetermined. No base quality information exists; no much larger clone differs at one position.

This sequence originates from an adult in good health. The V gene is TRBV21-1 and the J gene is TRBJ1-5. TRBV21-1 is reported as a pseudogene. The source material was peripheral blood, sampled on day 0 of AZD1222 vaccination. Read as DNA, the sequence is TGTGCCAGCAGCAAAAATCCGGGATGGGAATCAGCTGGTCAGCCCCAGCATTTT. This encodes CASSKNPGWESAGQPQHF.